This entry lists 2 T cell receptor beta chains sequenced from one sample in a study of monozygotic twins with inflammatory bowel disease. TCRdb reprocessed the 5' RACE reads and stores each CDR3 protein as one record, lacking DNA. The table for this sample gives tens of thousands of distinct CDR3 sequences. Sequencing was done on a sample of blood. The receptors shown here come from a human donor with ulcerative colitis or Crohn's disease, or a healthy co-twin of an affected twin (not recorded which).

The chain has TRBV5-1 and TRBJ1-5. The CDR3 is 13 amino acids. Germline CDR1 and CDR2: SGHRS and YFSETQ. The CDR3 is CASSLGTNQPQHF.

CDR3 protein: CASSPPGQGRLEQYF. This chain uses TRBV5-4 with TRBJ2-7; no DNA is available, so the TRBD1 call from TCRdb remains unchecked. Germline V gene sequence: CDR1 SGHNT, CDR2 YYREEE (reference sequence). The CDR3 runs to 15 residues.